This T cell receptor beta chain was captured by sequencing in a study of beta chain features in type 1 diabetes. The CDR3 spans 16 residues. V shed 2 bases and J shed 7 bases, with 20 bases lying between them. CDR1 SGHVS and CDR2 FNYEAQ come from the germline V gene. Investigators reverse transcribed all isolated RNA, so they sequenced expressed TCRB transcripts. Sequenced by immunoSEQ multiplex PCR; TCRdb stores in-frame clones only, minus some. The sample holds almost 350,000 clones, roughly a fifth seen once. This receptor was obtained from a woman aged 18-29 years in good health. Specimen: naive CD4+ T cells from blood. The rearrangement links TRBV7-6 to TRBJ1-1; D not resolved. CDR3 sequence: CASSLRLGRAGGEAFF. The CDR3 nucleotides are TGTGCCAGCAGCTTAAGGCTAGGGAGGGCAGGAGGTGAAGCTTTCTTT.